Reported below is one T cell receptor (beta chain). Its antigen is not identified. Other DNA sequences within the sample encode an identical CDR3. This sample was taken from a study of cytomegalovirus exposure and HLA in healthy donors. Study-level information: The 600 to 800 first-cohort repertoires shared a platform with the approximately 130 validation repertoires, as reported in a later analysis. General study points: Cytomegalovirus status, reportedly, was diagnosed with high specificity and sensitivity by the classifier. TCR clusters originating in the first cohort tended to co-occur in the 110 or so validation repertoires, according to a later analysis.

TCRdb's copy holds only in-frame clones and misses some; the assay was immunoSEQ multiplex PCR. The sample records some 85,000 clones, about 96% being singletons. CDR1 is SGDLS and CDR2 is YYNGEE in the germline V gene. The CDR3 sequence is 12 residues long. Deletions cut 0 bases from V and 6 bases from J, with 5 bases between. The chain joins TRBV9 to TRBJ2-3, with D perhaps TRBD1 (5 bases). Sequencing was carried out using PBMCs. The source is a woman younger than 30 in good health and CMV-seronegative. Here the CDR3 reads CASSVEGDTQYF. As DNA, the CDR3 is TGTGCCAGCAGCGTAGAGGGGGATACGCAGTATTTT.